The 29 T cell receptor beta chains listed next were all sequenced from one sample in a study of blood T cell repertoires in COVID-19. Sequencing was performed with immunoSEQ multiplex PCR; in TCRdb, only in-frame clones are kept and a portion is missing. The sample has roughly 70,000 clones, approximately 89% seen once. Input material: peripheral blood. The receptors here all came from an elderly man with acute or convalescent COVID-19.

This clone has a handful of counts. This rearrangement joins TRBV18 to TRBJ1-6; 10 nucleotides align to TRBD1. With V trimmed by 3 bases and J by 5 bases, 7 bases remained unmatched. CDR3 length: 17 residues. Germline values: CDR1 KGHSH, CDR2 LQKENI. The CDR3 nucleotides read TGTGCCAGCTCACCTGGCCCCGGGACAGGGGATAATTCACCCCTCCACTTT. It encodes CASSPGPGTGDNSPLHF.

The count of this clone is one. The chain combines TRBV5-1 with TRBJ2-7, with D tentatively TRBD1 (5 bases). The CDR3 covers 14 residues. The germline V and J ends were trimmed by 4 bases and 3 bases, with 14 bases remaining between them. Germline CDR1 SGHRS, CDR2 YFSETQ. CDR3 DNA: TGCGCCAGCAGCATTGACAGAATCGGCTACGAGCAGTACTTC. Protein: CASSIDRIGYEQYF.

This clone has just one count. This sequence joins TRBV6-5 and TRBJ1-5, with a possible D match to TRBD1 (6 bases). The CDR3 sequence is 14 residues long. Germline assignment: CDR1 MNHEY and CDR2 SVGAGI. Trimming stripped 6 bases from V and 9 bases from J, with 18 bases between. CDR3 residues: CASSPDRFTPPQHF. For the CDR3, the DNA is TGTGCCAGCAGCCCCGACAGGTTCACGCCGCCCCAGCATTTT.

The chain combines TRBV5-4 with TRBJ1-3; TRBD1 matches 8 bases. Germline V CDR1 and CDR2: SGHNT, YYREEE (reference sequence). The CDR3 length is 15 residues. After removal of 4 bases from V and 4 bases from J, the junction contained 7 bases not matched to a gene. The CDR3 DNA reads TGTGCCAGCAGCCATCCGGGACAGGAGGGAAACACCATATATTTT. Its protein is CASSHPGQEGNTIYF.

The chain combines TRBV19 with TRBJ2-1; 8 bases are shared with TRBD2. After removal of 1 base from V and 7 bases from J, the junction contained 6 bases not matched to a gene. Germline CDR1 is LNHDA and CDR2 is SQIVND (reference sequence). CDR3 length: 15 amino acids. CDR3 loop: CASSIVTGGLNEQFF. The CDR3, as DNA: TGTGCCAGTAGTATAGTCACGGGAGGGTTGAATGAGCAGTTCTTC.

The V call is TRBV10-3, the J call TRBJ1-2; D gene uncertain. The CDR3 totals 14 residues. Germline V CDR1 and CDR2: ENHRY, SYGVKD. V lost 10 bases, J lost 4 bases, and 19 bases lay in between. The CDR3 reads CASKLDLASYGYTF. The CDR3 nucleotides are TGTGCCAGCAAATTGGACCTAGCTAGCTATGGCTACACCTTC.

The chain carries TRBV7-8 and TRBJ1-5, with D maybe TRBD1 (6 bases). CDR3 size: 15 residues. V gave up 1 base and J gave up 2 bases, with 9 bases separating them. The germline gives CDR1 SGHVS, CDR2 FQNEAQ. CDR3 nucleotides: TGTGCCAGCAGCTTAGATTGGACAGGCAATCAGCCCCAGCATTTT. It yields the protein CASSLDWTGNQPQHF.

The genes are TRBV19 and TRBJ1-6; TRBD1 matches 9 bases. The length of the CDR3 is 19 residues. The ends lost 2 bases at V and 9 bases at J; junction bases unmatched: 17. CDR1 is LNHDA, CDR2 SQIVND, per germline (reference sequence). For the CDR3, the DNA is TGTGCCAGTAGTATATCCGCCATTGGGACAGGGTATGGTTCTTCACCCCTCCACTTT. Translated: CASSISAIGTGYGSSPLHF.

The rearrangement links TRBV4-1 to TRBJ2-3, with 11 positions matching TRBD2. CDR1 and CDR2 from the germline V gene are MGHRA and YSYEKL. V trimming: 6 bases; J trimming: 2 bases; junction bases outside the gene matches: 13. This CDR3 contains 18 residues. CDR3 sequence reads: CASRGRLAGLPFTDTQYF. In DNA form, the CDR3 reads TGCGCCAGCAGAGGTAGACTAGCGGGACTTCCCTTCACAGATACGCAGTATTTT.

The rearrangement uses TRBV29-1 and TRBJ1-1; D is perhaps TRBD1 (5 bases). Trimming cost V 5 bases and J 1 base, with 14 bases left between them. The CDR3 is 14 residues long. CDR1 is SQVTM and CDR2 is ANQGSEA in the germline V gene. The CDR3 bases are TGCAGCGTTAACGGTCAGCAGGGGAACACTGAAGCTTTCTTT. This translates into CSVNGQQGNTEAFF.

The rearrangement links TRBV21-1 to TRBJ2-5; TRBD1 is the table's D call and was not checked against the DNA. TRBV21-1 constitutes a pseudogene. The CDR3 runs 19 residues. This CDR3 is CASRTRGKDRDDWQETQYF. The CDR3 nucleotides are TGTGCCAGCAGGACGAGAGGTAAGGACAGGGACGATTGGCAAGAGACCCAGTACTTC.

V usage is TRBV19 and J usage is TRBJ1-1; D unclear. V lost 3 bases and J lost 0, with 8 bases in between. This CDR3 spans 14 amino acids. Germline V gene data show CDR1 as LNHDA and CDR2 as SQIVND (reference sequence). Here the CDR3 DNA reads TGTGCCAGTAGTATTTTTCCCATGAACACTGAAGCTTTCTTT. Amino acid sequence: CASSIFPMNTEAFF.

This chain connects TRBV27 to TRBJ2-3, with a weak D call TRBD2 (5 bases). CDR3 size: 16 residues. Germline loops: CDR1 MNHEY, CDR2 SMNVEV (reference sequence). The germline V and J ends were trimmed by 5 bases and 9 bases, with 24 bases remaining between them. The DNA of the CDR3 is TGTGCCAGCAGTCCCCAACCCCTCCCTAGCATGAGGACGCAGTATTTT. Protein product: CASSPQPLPSMRTQYF.

This chain links TRBV3-1 (or the pseudogene TRBV3-2) with TRBJ1-4; 9 bases match TRBD1. In germline, CDR1 is LGHDT, CDR2 YNNKEL (reference sequence). V lost 3 bases and J lost 8; bases outside the gene matches: 4. The CDR3 extends over 14 amino acids. This chain's CDR3 is CASSQGQGSEKLFF. The CDR3 nucleotides are TGTGCCAGCAGCCAGGGACAGGGAAGCGAAAAACTGTTTTTT.

The rearrangement uses TRBV7-2 and TRBJ1-6, with a possible D match to TRBD1 (6 bases). CDR3 length: 14 amino acids. The ends were cut back, 4 bases at V and 5 bases at J, with 9 bases in the middle. Germline V gene sequence: CDR1 SGHTA, CDR2 FQGNSA. The CDR3 loop is CASSWDINNSPLHF. In DNA, the CDR3 is TGTGCCAGCAGCTGGGACATTAATAATTCACCCCTCCACTTT.

This clone came up once. The V gene is TRBV9, the J gene TRBJ2-3; TRBD2 agrees at 8 bases. Looked up from germline, CDR1 is SGDLS and CDR2 is YYNGEE. J gave up 2 bases and V 0 bases, and 5 bases lay outside the gene matches. There are 16 residues in the CDR3. The CDR3, as DNA: TGTGCCAGCAGCGTAGAGGCTAGCGGGTACACAGATACGCAGTATTTT. It codes for CASSVEASGYTDTQYF.

This chain joins TRBV15 and TRBJ1-1; the match to TRBD1 covers 8 bases. Germline CDR1 reads LNHNV; CDR2 reads YYDKDF (reference sequence). This CDR3 has 14 amino acids. V gave up 0 bases and J gave up 8 bases; unmatched junction bases: 5. CDR3 in DNA: TGTGCCACCAGCAGAGAAGGGGCAGGGGGCGAAGCTTTCTTT. Its translation is CATSREGAGGEAFF.

V is TRBV19 and J is TRBJ1-2, with a possible D match to TRBD1 (5 bases). Germline CDR1 reads LNHDA; CDR2 reads SQIVND (reference sequence). This CDR3 has 15 residues. Trimming shortened V by 7 bases and J by 7 bases, and 22 bases separated the two germline ends. CDR3 bases: TGTGCCAGTACCCGGGAGCGGACTATAACAGGTGGCTACACCTTC. This translates into CASTRERTITGGYTF.

This sequence joins TRBV9 and TRBJ1-2; TRBD1 aligns across 7 bases. The CDR3 runs 14 residues. Looked up from germline, CDR1 is SGDLS and CDR2 is YYNGEE. The J segment lost 6 bases and the V segment lost 3 bases, leaving 8 bases of the junction unmatched. In nucleotides, the CDR3 is TGTGCCAGCAGCGAGACGGAGGGGGCCGATGGCTACACCTTC. It specifies CASSETEGADGYTF. The full variable domain, rest sourced from reference TRBV9 and TRBJ1-2, is DSGVTQTPKHLITATGQRVTLRCSPRSGDLSVYWYQQSLDQGLQFLIQYYNGEERAKGNILERFSAQQFPDLHSELNLSSLELGDSALYFCASSETEGADGYTFGSGTRLTVV.

This chain joins TRBV5-4 and TRBJ2-2, with 8 bases fitting TRBD2. The ends lost 4 bases at V and 1 base at J; junction bases unmatched: 6. The CDR3 has 16 residues. Germline lookup yields CDR1 SGHNT and CDR2 YYREEE (reference sequence). The CDR3 DNA reads as TGTGCCAGCAGCCCGAGCGGGAGCTTGAACACCGGGGAGCTGTTTTTT. Translated, it gives CASSPSGSLNTGELFF.

The J gene is TRBJ1-2, the V gene TRBV5-1; tentatively, D is TRBD1 (5 bases). V was shortened by 6 bases and J by 4 bases, with 13 bases between the two germline ends. CDR1 is SGHRS, CDR2 YFSETQ, per germline. The CDR3 loop spans 13 amino acids. The CDR3 sequence: CASTDTRSYGYTF. The CDR3 DNA follows: TGCGCCAGCACGGACACACGATCCTATGGCTACACCTTC.

This chain joins TRBV7-2 and TRBJ2-7; TRBD1 matches at 10 bases. Trimming at V came to 3 bases and at J to 6 bases, leaving 5 bases not matched to a gene. In germline, CDR1 is SGHTA, CDR2 FQGNSA. The CDR3 has 14 amino acids. DNA for the CDR3: TGTGCCAGCAGCTTGGGGACAGGGGACCGCGAGCAGTACTTC. Protein product: CASSLGTGDREQYF.

This clone was picked up one time. V and J are TRBV5-1 and TRBJ2-5; 9 bases match TRBD1. CDR1 is SGHRS, CDR2 YFSETQ, per germline. This CDR3 is built from 16 residues. The junction had 9 bases not matched to a gene; V was cut back by 4 bases and J by 2 bases. The CDR3 loop reads CASSASPTGGQETQYF. The CDR3 bases are TGCGCCAGCAGCGCGTCCCCGACAGGGGGACAAGAGACCCAGTACTTC.

The V and J genes are TRBV15 and TRBJ1-1, with D perhaps matching TRBD1 (6 bases). V was pared by 0 bases and J by 5 bases, with 16 bases between. The CDR3 runs 16 residues. CDR1 and CDR2 (germline): LNHNV, YYDKDF (reference sequence). The CDR3 sequence: CATSRDSGGRKTEAFF. CDR3 sequence (DNA): TGTGCCACCAGCAGAGATAGCGGGGGGCGGAAAACTGAAGCTTTCTTT.

V is TRBV27 and J is TRBJ1-5; 10 positions match TRBD1. With 5 bases clipped from V and 6 bases from J, the junction kept 7 bases outside the gene matches. The CDR3 covers 15 residues. Germline CDR1 and CDR2: MNHEY and SMNVEV (reference sequence). The CDR3, as DNA: TGTGCCAGCAGTGACAGGGGGCTGGCGGGTCAGCCCCAGCATTTT. Its protein product is CASSDRGLAGQPQHF.

This clone appeared a single time. This rearrangement joins TRBV2 to TRBJ2-7; weak D call: TRBD1 (7 bases). CDR1 SNHLY and CDR2 FYNNEI come from the germline V gene. With 0 bases removed from V and 4 bases from J, the gap between germline ends came to 13 bases. CDR3 length: 15 residues. The CDR3 DNA is TGTGCCAGCAGTGAAGCACCAGGGGGGTCGTACGAGCAGTACTTC. Protein: CASSEAPGGSYEQYF.

The chain links TRBV12-5 to TRBJ1-5; 9 nucleotides agree with TRBD1. J was trimmed by 6 bases and V by 4 bases; bases with no gene match: 10. CDR3 length: 16 amino acids. Germline CDR1 is LGHNT and CDR2 is FRNRAP. The CDR3 is CASGSGTGGASQPQHF. CDR3 sequence (DNA): TGTGCTAGTGGTTCGGGCACAGGGGGCGCGAGTCAGCCCCAGCATTTT.

With regard to this clone: Relative to the germline gene, one junction end is altered; a read error may explain this. The chain combines TRBV7-9 with TRBJ1-1; a weak D match, TRBD1 (6 bases). This CDR3 is 15 amino acids long. Germline V gene sequence: CDR1 SEHNR, CDR2 FQNEAQ (reference sequence). The CDR3 sequence is CASSLSRQGNAEAFF. CDR3 nucleotides: TGTGCCAGCAGCTTATCTCGTCAGGGGAACGCTGAAGCTTTCTTT.

This chain joins TRBV5-1 and TRBJ2-3, with TRBD2 as a possible D gene (6 bases). Germline-derived CDR1 and CDR2 are SGHRS and YFSETQ. Trimming stripped 4 bases from V and 9 bases from J, with 15 bases between. The CDR3 length is 13 residues. The CDR3 sequence is CASSAGIRGTQYF. CDR3 nucleotide sequence: TGCGCCAGCAGCGCCGGGATTCGGGGGACGCAGTATTTT.